These 25 T cell receptor beta chains were sequenced from one sample in a study of cytomegalovirus exposure and HLA in healthy donors (dated by TCRdb to the late 2010s). Receptors were amplified or captured by the immunoSEQ multiplex PCR assay. TCRdb stores this immuneACCESS table with in-frame sequences only. Part of the clones is absent; in the studies checked, under half of the shortfall reflects unresolved V genes, and no reason is known for the rest. The sample data list about 220,000 clones, and approximately 83% of these were observed just once. Over 13% of the sample is held by the ten biggest clonotypes. Sample: PBMCs. The receptors shown here come from a woman aged 25-40 years in good health and CMV-seropositive.

This chain links TRBV19 with TRBJ2-7; possible D gene TRBD2, 6 bases. The V end was cut by 10 bases, the J end by 2 bases, with 15 bases between. The CDR3 sequence is 13 residues long. CDR1 and CDR2 from the germline V gene are LNHDA and SQIVND (reference sequence). The CDR3 sequence: CATRGTATYEQYF. The CDR3 DNA follows: TGTGCCACCCGGGGGACGGCCACCTACGAGCAGTACTTC.

The chain uses TRBV9 and TRBJ2-5; 10 bases agree with TRBD2. CDR3 length: 16 amino acids. Germline CDR1 is SGDLS and CDR2 is YYNGEE. Unmatched junction bases numbered 6, after V lost 0 bases and J lost 4 bases. CDR3 bases: TGTGCCAGCAGCGTAGCTTTGAGGACTAGCGGAGAGACCCAGTACTTC. Its protein is CASSVALRTSGETQYF. Variable domain in full (rest from reference TRBV9 and TRBJ2-5): DSGVTQTPKHLITATGQRVTLRCSPRSGDLSVYWYQQSLDQGLQFLIQYYNGEERAKGNILERFSAQQFPDLHSELNLSSLELGDSALYFCASSVALRTSGETQYFGPGTRLLVL.

This clone was observed once. The chain couples TRBV4-1 to TRBJ2-1; D is uncertain. From germline, CDR1 is MGHRA and CDR2 YSYEKL. Deletions cut 4 bases from V and 0 bases from J, with 16 bases between. CDR3 length equals 17 residues. CDR3 sequence: CASSRNPGVSSYNEQFF. The CDR3, as DNA: TGCGCCAGCAGCCGAAACCCGGGCGTTAGCTCCTACAATGAGCAGTTCTTC.

The CDR3 DNA reads as TGTGCCAGCAGTGGGGGACAGGGCGAGACCCAGTACTTC. As protein: CASSGGQGETQYF. This chain uses TRBV6-1 with TRBJ2-5; 9 bases fit TRBD1. Germline V gene lookup returns CDR1 MNHNS and CDR2 SASEGT. This CDR3 has 13 residues. Trimming at V came to 4 bases and at J to 5 bases, leaving 2 bases not matched to a gene.

V is TRBV4-1 and J is TRBJ1-3, with D perhaps matching TRBD1 (6 bases). The V gene's germline CDR1 is MGHRA and CDR2 YSYEKL. Trimming took off 0 bases at V and 0 bases at J, with 12 bases between the two ends. The CDR3 consists of 17 residues. This CDR3 reads CASSQDSRRGSGNTIYF. In nucleotides, the CDR3 is TGCGCCAGCAGCCAAGATTCCCGCAGGGGCTCTGGAAACACCATATATTTT.

This clone was detected only once. The chain uses TRBV6-5 and TRBJ2-3; 14 bases are a match to TRBD2. Germline CDR1 MNHEY, CDR2 SVGAGI. The CDR3 runs 15 residues. The J segment lost 6 bases and the V segment lost 6 bases, leaving 5 bases of the junction unmatched. CDR3 coding DNA: TGTGCCAGCAGCCAGGGACTAGCGGGAGCGGATACGCAGTATTTT. Protein: CASSQGLAGADTQYF.

This clone was seen only once. The rearrangement links TRBV29-1 to TRBJ1-1; D perhaps matches TRBD1 (5 bases). This CDR3 is 13 amino acids long. The germline V and J ends were trimmed by 4 bases and 10 bases, with 19 bases remaining between them. Germline-derived CDR1 and CDR2 are SQVTM and ANQGSEA. The CDR3 loop is CSVGGPSRAPAFF. CDR3 nucleotide sequence: TGCAGCGTTGGGGGACCCTCAAGGGCCCCAGCTTTCTTT. Full variable domain (missing parts from reference TRBV29-1 and TRBJ1-1): SAVISQKPSRDICQRGTSLTIQCQVDSQVTMMFWYRQQPGQSLTLIATANQGSEATYESGFVIDKFPISRPNLTFSTLTVSNMSPEDSSIYLCSVGGPSRAPAFFGQGTRLTVV.

The J gene is TRBJ1-2, the V gene TRBV30, with no clear D. The germline V gene encodes CDR1 GTSNPN and CDR2 SVGIG (reference sequence). Trimming shortened V by 4 bases and J by 8 bases, and 20 bases separated the two germline ends. This CDR3 is 14 amino acids long. CDR3 sequence (DNA): TGTGCCTGGACCCCAGGAAGGGTGATGGGGGGCTACACCTTC. Residues: CAWTPGRVMGGYTF.

V gene TRBV7-6 combines with J gene TRBJ1-1; 8 bases agree with TRBD1. Germline V gene sequence: CDR1 SGHVS, CDR2 FNYEAQ. The junction had 2 bases not matched to a gene; V was cut back by 1 base and J by 1 base. The CDR3 is made up of 15 amino acids. The CDR3 spells CASSLVGTGNTEAFF. CDR3 nucleotides: TGTGCCAGCAGCTTAGTCGGGACAGGGAACACTGAAGCTTTCTTT.

The chain couples TRBV5-1 to TRBJ2-7; TRBD1 matches at 7 bases. V was pared by 4 bases and J by 3 bases, with 7 bases of the junction left unmatched. This CDR3 comprises 14 residues. Germline CDR1 is SGHRS and CDR2 is YFSETQ. The CDR3 DNA follows: TGCGCCAGCAGCCCCCGGGACAGTTACTACGAGCAGTACTTC. Protein sequence: CASSPRDSYYEQYF.

The rearrangement links TRBV7-6 to TRBJ1-2; 8 bases are a match to TRBD1. The CDR3 has 14 amino acids. Germline V gene data show CDR1 as SGHVS and CDR2 as FNYEAQ. V lost 1 base and J lost 4; bases outside the gene matches: 2. CDR3: CASSLGTGTYGYTF. In DNA form, the CDR3 reads TGTGCCAGCAGCTTAGGGACAGGGACCTATGGCTACACCTTC. The full variable domain, with the rest looked up from reference TRBV7-6 and TRBJ1-2, is GAGVSQSPRYKVTKRGQDVALRCDPISGHVSLYWYRQALGQGPEFLTYFNYEAQQDKSGLPNDRFSAERPEGSISTLTIQRTEQRDSAMYRCASSLGTGTYGYTFGSGTRLTVV.

This chain joins TRBV27 and TRBJ2-1; the D gene is possibly TRBD2 (6 bases). CDR3 length equals 16 residues. Germline loops: CDR1 MNHEY, CDR2 SMNVEV (reference sequence). Between the trimmed V and J ends, which lost 5 bases and 8 bases, there was a span of 22 bases. The chain's CDR3 is CASSTPRAGGAHEQFF. The CDR3 nucleotides read TGTGCCAGCAGTACTCCTAGGGCCGGGGGTGCACATGAGCAGTTCTTC.

The chain has TRBV4-2 and TRBJ1-2; no reliable D call. This CDR3 is built from 14 residues. Trimming cost V 1 base and J 8 bases, with 14 bases left between them. Germline V gene sequence: CDR1 LGHNA, CDR2 YNFKEQ. The CDR3 DNA reads TGTGCCAGCAGCCAAGGAGGTGAACGACGGGGCTACACCTTC. This gives the protein CASSQGGERRGYTF.

CDR3 coding DNA: TGCGCCAGCAGCTTGGCCGGATTCACTGAAGCTTTCTTT. Translation: CASSLAGFTEAFF. The chain carries TRBV5-1 and TRBJ1-1; no clear D. This CDR3 region has 13 residues. V lost 0 bases and J lost 4, with 7 bases in between. Germline CDR1 and CDR2: SGHRS and YFSETQ.

V is TRBV29-1 and J is TRBJ2-3; perhaps TRBD1 as D (5 bases). V was cut by 3 bases and J by 6 bases, with 7 bases left in between. Germline V gene lookup returns CDR1 SQVTM and CDR2 ANQGSEA. This CDR3 has 11 amino acids. In DNA form, the CDR3 reads TGCAGCGTTGAGCAGGGTGATACGCAGTATTTT. Translating it yields CSVEQGDTQYF.

The chain combines TRBV27 with TRBJ1-1; D possibly corresponds to TRBD1 (5 bases). Trimming took off 5 bases at V and 0 bases at J, with 16 bases between the two ends. The CDR3 length is 16 residues. Germline CDR1 reads MNHEY; CDR2 reads SMNVEV (reference sequence). DNA of the CDR3: TGTGCCAGCAGTCCTACGGGGGATGGGATGAACACTGAAGCTTTCTTT. This sequence encodes CASSPTGDGMNTEAFF.

This clone appeared a few times. This sequence joins TRBV7-3 and TRBJ2-1, with D maybe TRBD2 (6 bases). CDR3 length equals 15 residues. Deletions cut 3 bases from V and 6 bases from J, with 15 bases between. CDR1 SGHTA and CDR2 FQGTGA come from the germline V gene. CDR3 sequence reads: CASSLLAGFLNEQFF. The CDR3 nucleotides are TGTGCCAGCAGCTTGTTGGCGGGATTTCTCAATGAGCAGTTCTTC.

The rearrangement joins TRBV9 to TRBJ1-5; D possibly corresponds to TRBD1 (6 bases). Germline values: CDR1 SGDLS, CDR2 YYNGEE. The CDR3 has 15 amino acids. V lost 0 bases and J 7 bases, leaving 14 bases between the germline ends. The CDR3 reads CASSVDGRGGQPQHF. CDR3 nucleotides: TGTGCCAGCAGCGTAGACGGCAGGGGAGGACAGCCCCAGCATTTT.

The J gene is TRBJ1-1, the V gene TRBV6-5; tentative D call: TRBD1 (6 bases). The germline CDR1 and CDR2 sequences are MNHEY and SVGAGI. The CDR3 contains 11 residues. V dropped 7 bases and J dropped 6 bases, with 9 bases sitting between them. In DNA form, the CDR3 reads TGTGCCAGCATGAACAGGGCTGAAGCTTTCTTT. Its translation: CASMNRAEAFF.

V and J are TRBV30 and TRBJ1-5, with D unclear. This CDR3 spans 15 amino acids. Trimming removed 0 bases from V and 7 bases from J, with 16 bases in between. Germline V gives CDR1 GTSNPN, CDR2 SVGIG (reference sequence). The CDR3 DNA follows: TGTGCCTGGAGTGTACCAGAAAGGCGCGGCCAGCCCCAGCATTTT. Translating it yields CAWSVPERRGQPQHF.

The rearrangement links TRBV2 to TRBJ1-4, with 9 bases that match TRBD1. The CDR3 has 15 amino acids. Germline V gene sequence: CDR1 SNHLY, CDR2 FYNNEI. With V trimmed by 6 bases and J by 4 bases, 6 bases remained unmatched. This CDR3 is CASSGTGQSNEKLFF. In DNA, the CDR3 is TGTGCCAGCAGCGGGACAGGGCAGAGTAATGAAAAACTGTTTTTT.

The genes are TRBV6-1 and TRBJ1-5, with D unresolved. In germline, CDR1 is MNHNS, CDR2 SASEGT. This CDR3 has 16 residues. V was cut by 4 bases and J by 3 bases, with 16 bases left in between. The CDR3 here is CASSAHSDLANQPQHF. The DNA of the CDR3 is TGTGCCAGCAGTGCCCATTCCGATTTGGCCAATCAGCCCCAGCATTTT.

The rearrangement links TRBV2 to TRBJ1-2; D gene ambiguous. The CDR3 consists of 12 residues. The germline V gene has CDR1 SNHLY and CDR2 FYNNEI. V lost 7 bases and J 3 bases, leaving 9 bases between the germline ends. The CDR3, as DNA: TGTGCCAGCACGAGCATGGACTATGGCTACACCTTC. This translates into CASTSMDYGYTF.

This clone was counted between two and nine times. Here the CDR3 DNA reads TGTGCCAGTAGTATCGTGGCCCTTAGTGGGGACGAGCAGTACTTC. Translation: CASSIVALSGDEQYF. This chain joins TRBV19 and TRBJ2-7, with D hard to call. The CDR3 length is 15 residues. Germline V gene lookup returns CDR1 LNHDA and CDR2 SQIVND (reference sequence). Deletions cut 3 bases from V and 5 bases from J, with 17 bases between.

This clone was seen only a few times. The junction departs from germline at one end; a sequencing error may be responsible. V gene TRBV7-9 combines with J gene TRBJ2-3; 10 nucleotides line up with TRBD2. The CDR3 consists of 14 residues. The germline V gene encodes CDR1 SEHNR and CDR2 FQNEAQ (reference sequence). The CDR3 DNA is TGTGCCAGCAGCATAGCGGGAGGTGGGGATACGCAGTATTTT. Translation gives CASSIAGGGDTQYF.